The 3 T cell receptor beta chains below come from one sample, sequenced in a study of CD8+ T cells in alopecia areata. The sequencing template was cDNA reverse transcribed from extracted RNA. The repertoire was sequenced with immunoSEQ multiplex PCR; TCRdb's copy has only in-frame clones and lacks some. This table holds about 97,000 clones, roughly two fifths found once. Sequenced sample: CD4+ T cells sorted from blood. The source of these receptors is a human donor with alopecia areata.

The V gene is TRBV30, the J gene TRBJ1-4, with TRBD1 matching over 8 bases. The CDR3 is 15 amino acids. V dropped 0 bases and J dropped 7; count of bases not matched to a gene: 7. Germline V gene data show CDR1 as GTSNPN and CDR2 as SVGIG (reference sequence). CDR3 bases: TGTGCCTGGAGTGTACTCCAGGGGGCGGCTGAAAAACTGTTTTTT. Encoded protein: CAWSVLQGAAEKLFF.

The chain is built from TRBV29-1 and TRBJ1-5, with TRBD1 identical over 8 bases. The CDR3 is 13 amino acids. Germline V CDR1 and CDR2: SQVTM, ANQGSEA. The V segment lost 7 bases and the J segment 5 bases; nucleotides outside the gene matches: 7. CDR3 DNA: TGCAGCGGACGGACAGGGTATGATCAGCCCCAGCATTTT. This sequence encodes CSGRTGYDQPQHF.

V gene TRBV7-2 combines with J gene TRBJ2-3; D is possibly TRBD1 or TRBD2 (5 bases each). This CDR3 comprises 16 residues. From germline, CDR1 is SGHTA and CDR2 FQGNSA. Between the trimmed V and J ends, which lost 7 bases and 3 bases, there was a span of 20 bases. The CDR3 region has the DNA TGTGCCAGCACCCGCGGGCAGGGCGTTCTGACAGATACGCAGTATTTT. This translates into CASTRGQGVLTDTQYF.